Below are 21 T cell receptor beta chains sequenced from a single sample in a study of T cells after yellow fever vaccination. One entry per CDR3 protein, called by TCRdb with MiXCR from the 5' RACE reads. The data show 250,000 or so distinct CDR3 sequences, with approximately 3.6% seen just once and around 20% held by the top ten. Sequencing used PBMCs, obtained 15 days after the yellow fever booster vaccination. Receptors were obtained from a man aged 18 to 35 who received the YFV17D yellow fever vaccine.

This clonotype has a count of ten or more. V and J are TRBV24-1 and TRBJ2-3; D remains ambiguous. This CDR3 is built from 16 residues. The V and J ends lost 4 bases and 0 bases respectively, with 13 bases between them. Per germline, CDR1 KGHDR and CDR2 SFDVKD. The CDR3 DNA follows: TGTGCCACCAGTGAAGCCGGAACCTCTAGCACAGATACGCAGTATTTT. Encoded protein: CATSEAGTSSTDTQYF.

This clonotype was observed at least ten times. This chain joins TRBV7-2 and TRBJ1-5, with 9 bases aligning to TRBD1. The V segment lost 5 bases and the J segment 2 bases; nucleotides outside the gene matches: 4. CDR1 is SGHTA and CDR2 is FQGNSA in the germline V gene. The CDR3 extends over 15 amino acids. CDR3 nucleotide sequence: TGTGCCAGCAGCGCACGACAGGGGGGCAATCAGCCCCAGCATTTT. Its protein product is CASSARQGGNQPQHF.

This clonotype has a handful of counts. The CDR3 is CSARSPNHEQYF. The CDR3 region has the DNA TGCAGTGCTAGATCCCCTAACCACGAGCAGTACTTC. V gene TRBV20-1 combines with J gene TRBJ2-7; D is undetermined. Deletions cut 2 bases from V and 5 bases from J, with 10 bases between. Germline values: CDR1 DFQATT, CDR2 SNEGSKA (reference sequence). This CDR3 has 12 amino acids.

This clonotype came up many times. V and J are TRBV5-1 and TRBJ2-4, with no clear D. This CDR3 comprises 15 residues. Trimming pared 3 bases from V and 0 bases from J, leaving 10 bases between. CDR1 is SGHRS and CDR2 is YFSETQ in the germline V gene. CDR3 sequence (DNA): TGCGCCAGCAGCTCTGGGATTTTAGCCAAAAACATTCAGTACTTC. It codes for CASSSGILAKNIQYF.

The chain is built from TRBV19 and TRBJ2-3, with 10 bases aligning to TRBD2. The CDR3 extends over 15 amino acids. Trimming at V came to 7 bases and at J to 3 bases, leaving 7 bases not matched to a gene. Germline-derived CDR1 and CDR2 are LNHDA and SQIVND (reference sequence). CDR3 sequence (DNA): TGTGCCAGTACCCCACTAGCGGGGAGGACAGATACGCAGTATTTT. Protein product: CASTPLAGRTDTQYF.

This clonotype showed up many times. This chain joins TRBV7-9 and TRBJ2-1; no reliable D call. Trimming removed 3 bases from V and 0 bases from J, with 9 bases in between. Germline V gives CDR1 SEHNR, CDR2 FQNEAQ (reference sequence). The CDR3 sequence is 15 residues long. CDR3 region: CASSFTDSSYNEQFF. The CDR3 DNA reads TGTGCCAGCAGCTTCACAGATAGCTCCTACAATGAGCAGTTCTTC.

This clonotype was seen ten or more times. CDR3 coding DNA: TGTGCCAGTCGAGGGGCCGGGGAGCTGTTTTTT. This encodes CASRGAGELFF. The chain carries TRBV12-3 or TRBV12-4 and TRBJ2-2, with D possibly called TRBD1 or TRBD2 (5 bases each). The CDR3 has 11 residues. Deletions cut 9 bases from V and 6 bases from J, with 8 bases between.

Many counts were recorded for this clonotype. The chain is built from TRBV5-4 and TRBJ1-1; D gene unclear. CDR1 and CDR2 from the germline V gene are SGHNT and YYREEE (reference sequence). This CDR3 spans 15 amino acids. Deletions cut 0 bases from V and 0 bases from J, with 9 bases between. Written as DNA, the CDR3 is TGTGCCAGCAGCTTGGGCCGTCAGATGAACACTGAAGCTTTCTTT. Translated, it gives CASSLGRQMNTEAFF.

This clonotype showed up many times. This chain links TRBV20-1 with TRBJ1-6; the D gene is possibly TRBD1 (6 bases). CDR1 and CDR2 from the germline V gene are DFQATT and SNEGSKA (reference sequence). The CDR3 contains 14 residues. The V end was cut by 5 bases, the J end by 10 bases, with 18 bases between. In nucleotides, the CDR3 is TGCAGTGCTTCCGGCGGGGGCGGGGGATCACCCCTCCACTTT. Protein: CSASGGGGGSPLHF.

In its sample, this clonotype was seen many times. The gene calls are TRBV7-9 and TRBJ2-1; the D is unclear. The V gene lost 4 bases and the J gene lost 9 bases, with 10 bases spanning the gap. This CDR3 spans 12 amino acids. Germline CDR1 reads SEHNR; CDR2 reads FQNEAQ (reference sequence). The CDR3 sequence: CASSSMAIEQFF. The CDR3 coding sequence is TGTGCCAGCAGCTCGATGGCCATTGAGCAGTTCTTC.

Many counts were recorded for this clonotype. The chain recombines TRBV18 with TRBJ1-2, with D maybe TRBD1 (6 bases). Germline-derived CDR1 and CDR2 are KGHSH and LQKENI. The CDR3 extends over 17 amino acids. The V end lost 1 base, the J end lost 7 bases, and 22 bases lay between the germline ends. The CDR3 loop is CASSPRSGETGSFGYTF. DNA of the CDR3: TGTGCCAGCTCACCACGTTCAGGGGAGACAGGATCGTTTGGCTACACCTTC.

The CDR3 DNA reads as TGTGCCAGCAGCCAAGTAGCGGGGGCGGTAAATGAGCAGTTCTTC. Amino acid sequence: CASSQVAGAVNEQFF. The genes are TRBV3-1 and TRBJ2-1; 9 bases are shared with TRBD2. This CDR3 comprises 15 residues. J was trimmed by 7 bases and V by 1 base; bases with no gene match: 5. Germline V gene sequence: CDR1 LGHDT, CDR2 YNNKEL (reference sequence).

This clonotype has at least ten counts. The V call is TRBV7-6, the J call TRBJ1-1, with 7 bases fitting TRBD1. The CDR3 totals 14 residues. The germline V gene encodes CDR1 SGHVS and CDR2 FNYEAQ. Trimming cost V 5 bases and J 3 bases; bases outside gene matches: 6. The CDR3 DNA reads TGTGCCAGCAGCAGACAGGGTGGGGACACTGAAGCTTTCTTT. Protein: CASSRQGGDTEAFF.

This clonotype has a count of ten or more. The CDR3 region is CASSFSGLANEQFF. The CDR3 DNA sequence: TGTGCCAGCAGTTTTTCAGGGTTGGCCAATGAGCAGTTCTTC. The chain combines TRBV11-3 with TRBJ2-1; D perhaps matches TRBD1 (5 bases). The V gene's germline CDR1 is SGHNT and CDR2 YENEEA. V lost 6 bases and J lost 6, with 15 bases in between. CDR3 length: 14 amino acids. Full variable domain (remainder filled in from reference TRBV11-3 and TRBJ2-1): EAGVVQSPRYKIIEKKQPVAFWCNPISGHNTLYWYLQNLGQGPELLIRYENEEAVDDSQLPKDRFSAERLKGVDSTLKIQPAELGDSAVYLCASSFSGLANEQFFGPGTRLTVL.

This clonotype was recorded at least ten times. V usage is TRBV7-2 and J usage is TRBJ2-2, with 10 bases that match TRBD1. This CDR3 region has 15 residues. V trimming: 5 bases; J trimming: 7 bases; junction bases outside the gene matches: 7. Germline CDR1 reads SGHTA; CDR2 reads FQGNSA. Written as DNA, the CDR3 is TGTGCCAGCAGCGGCTGGGACAGGGGCGGCGGGGAGCTGTTTTTT. As protein: CASSGWDRGGGELFF.

Many counts were recorded for this clonotype. V and J are TRBV11-1 and TRBJ2-1; 9 nucleotides align to TRBD2. Trimming cost V 4 bases and J 4 bases; bases outside gene matches: 23. The CDR3 has 21 amino acids. Per germline, CDR1 SGHAT and CDR2 FQDESV (reference sequence). The CDR3 loop is CASSSPRPGTDLAGTYNEQFF. CDR3 coding DNA: TGTGCCAGCAGCTCACCAAGGCCCGGGACAGATCTAGCGGGGACTTACAATGAGCAGTTCTTC.

CDR3 sequence (DNA): TGCGCCAGCAGCCAACGGTCGGGGGAGCTGTTTTTT. It translates to CASSQRSGELFF. V usage is TRBV4-3 and J usage is TRBJ2-2; no clear D gene. The CDR3 spans 12 residues. With 2 bases removed from V and 8 bases from J, the gap between germline ends came to 6 bases. CDR1 and CDR2 from the germline V gene are LGHNA and YSLEER.

For the CDR3, the DNA is TGCGCCAGCTCCAAGAAGGAGGGGATTATGCATGAGCAGTTCTTC. Amino acids: CASSKKEGIMHEQFF. This rearrangement joins TRBV10-1 to TRBJ2-1; D may be TRBD2 (6 bases). The CDR3 has 15 residues. V was clipped by 8 bases and J by 8 bases, with 22 bases between them. CDR1 and CDR2 (germline): WNHNN, SYGVQD (reference sequence).

At least ten counts were recorded for this clonotype. The V gene is TRBV30, the J gene TRBJ2-7; maybe TRBD1 (6 bases). The V and J ends lost 4 bases and 2 bases respectively, with 9 bases between them. The germline V gene encodes CDR1 GTSNPN and CDR2 SVGIG (reference sequence). The CDR3 contains 12 residues. The CDR3 nucleotides are TGTGCCTGGATGGACAGCGCCTACGAGCAGTACTTC. Its protein is CAWMDSAYEQYF.

There are many counts of this clonotype. The V call is TRBV7-2, the J call TRBJ2-3, with a weak D call TRBD2 (7 bases). The CDR3 has 14 amino acids. Germline V gene data show CDR1 as SGHTA and CDR2 as FQGNSA. V was clipped by 5 bases and J by 6 bases, with 15 bases between them. CDR3 nucleotides: TGTGCCAGCAGCCGAGGGGGGGAGACGGATACGCAGTATTTT. It yields the protein CASSRGGETDTQYF.

This clonotype was observed at least ten times. The chain recombines TRBV27 with TRBJ2-2, with TRBD2 identical over 7 bases. In germline, CDR1 is MNHEY, CDR2 SMNVEV (reference sequence). The CDR3 sequence is 16 residues long. V was pared by 1 base and J by 2 bases, with 4 bases of the junction left unmatched. The CDR3 bases are TGTGCCAGCAGTTTATGGGGGGGGGATAACACCGGGGAGCTGTTTTTT. It yields the protein CASSLWGGDNTGELFF.